The entry below gives a single T cell receptor beta chain sequence along with its context. The antigen is undetermined. The record originates from a study of graft-versus-host responses after intestinal transplantation. Study in general: The transplants performed in recipients were multivisceral, liver-intestinal, or isolated intestinal. The recipients all started with anti-thymocyte globulin induction and then took tacrolimus and steroids for around three years. Study-level findings and limits: Some GvH clones appeared in ileal mucosa or blood before recipient bone marrow.

The protocol was immunoSEQ multiplex PCR, while the TCRdb copy is restricted to in-frame clones and leaves out a portion. The table has about 86,000 clones, around 90% seen once; the top ten hold under 0.3%. This TCR was recovered from a human donor who was the organ donor for an intestinal transplant. The specimen comprised unstimulated CD4+ T cells sorted from spleen or lymph node cells, sampled before transplant.

CDR3 loop: CARSPGLAGRGPYNEQFF. In nucleotides, the CDR3 is TGTGCCAGAAGCCCGGGACTAGCGGGTCGAGGGCCTTACAATGAGCAGTTCTTC. The chain recombines TRBV5-3 with TRBJ2-1, with 12 bases matching TRBD2. TRBV5-3 is an ORF for which the function is uncertain. V lost 4 bases to trimming and J lost 4 bases; unmatched junction nucleotides: 12. The CDR3 contains 18 residues.